The T cell receptor (beta chain) described here comes from a study of shared clonotypes between healthy human individuals. Study at large: In total, the donors were a couple of women and a few men aged 18 to 49.

Naive CD8 cells comprised CD45RO-negative, CCR7-positively selected cells, excluding terminally differentiated effector memory CD45RA+ cells. Germline trimming cut 4 bases from V and 4 bases from J; bases unmatched to any gene: 16. The CDR3 loop spans 18 amino acids. CDR1 is SGHAT and CDR2 is FQNNGV in the germline V gene. This table comes from immunoSEQ multiplex PCR, and its TCRdb copy is limited to in-frame clones, with some not included. The sample holds roughly 650,000 clones, around 96% seen once. The sample was naive CD8+ T cells sorted from blood. The V call is TRBV11-2, the J call TRBJ1-3, with 7 bases that match TRBD1. This clonotype was sampled from a woman in her twenties or thirties in good health. The DNA of the CDR3 is TGTGCCAGCAGCTCGGTACTTCGACAGGGAGCGGGCGGAAACACCATATATTTT. Translated, it gives CASSSVLRQGAGGNTIYF.